This TCR beta chain comes out of a study of blood T cell repertoires in COVID-19 (TCRdb year 2020). Study-level background: Samples from collaborators originated in the United States, Italy and Spain and spanned both the acute and convalescent phases of COVID-19. Where available, HLA class I and class II types were obtained from metadata supplied by the sample provider rather than from assay-based typing. A freely available public database, intended as a resource for researchers studying the immune response to SARS-CoV-2, is where the repertoires were released. The samples were drawn from two sources: the first 160 participants of the ongoing ImmuneRACE study, and fewer than 1,500 subjects contributed by 6 global collaborators. The dataset comprised deeply sampled blood TCRbeta repertoires from subjects exposed to, actively infected with, or recovered from COVID-19. The prospective study material was composed of cDNA or gDNA derived from T cells, B-cell-depleted T cells, or PBMCs. A de-identified subject ID, COVID-19 status, age in years and sex were almost always included in the sample metadata. The paper's findings and limits, for the study overall: The quantity of clinical and demographic metadata differed by source and by participant and was supplied without curation.

The germline V gene (reference sequence) provides CDR1 LGHDT and CDR2 YNNKEL. The CDR3 numbers 13 residues from cysteine through phenylalanine. The CDR3 DNA has 39 bases and is translated from base 1. At the junction V is shortened by 4 bases and J by 6 bases; bases outside the gene matches: 1. Note on this clone: What antigen it recognizes has not been identified. No qualities accompany the bases; no much larger clone lies one base away.

Each collaborating institution followed its own protocols to collect whole blood in K2EDTA tubes. For TCRbeta analysis, collaborator samples were shipped as frozen whole blood, as isolated PBMCs, or as DNA extracted from either sample type. TCRbeta CDR3 regions were amplified from genomic DNA by means of the immunoSEQ Assay, a bias-controlled multiplex PCR. Per the authors' processing: Nucleated cell counts per sample were estimated from amplification of reference gene primers within the assay. To quantify the absolute abundance of each unique TCRbeta CDR3 rearrangement, sequence reads were collapsed and filtered. For each sample, productive Simpson clonality was calculated as the square root of Simpson's diversity index over productive rearrangements. TCRdb took over this immuneACCESS table, retaining in-frame rearrangements with V and J assigned. Such tables are incomplete; in checked studies, under half of the missing clones stem from an unresolved V gene, and the remainder is unexplained. The V and J calls and clone size are taken from that table; D and trimming were inferred from the DNA. The sample table contains about 210,000 clones; only one count was recorded for around 90% of them. Around 1.2% of the sample is in the top ten clones.

This sequence uses TRBV3-1 (or the pseudogene TRBV3-2) and TRBJ2-7; the junction holds 12 bases that match TRBD1. The sequence was obtained from a man aged 25-45 years with acute or convalescent COVID-19. The sample was peripheral blood. The base sequence is TGTGCCAGCAGCCGGGGACAGGGGGCCGAGCAGTACTTC. Translated, this is CASSRGQGAEQYF.